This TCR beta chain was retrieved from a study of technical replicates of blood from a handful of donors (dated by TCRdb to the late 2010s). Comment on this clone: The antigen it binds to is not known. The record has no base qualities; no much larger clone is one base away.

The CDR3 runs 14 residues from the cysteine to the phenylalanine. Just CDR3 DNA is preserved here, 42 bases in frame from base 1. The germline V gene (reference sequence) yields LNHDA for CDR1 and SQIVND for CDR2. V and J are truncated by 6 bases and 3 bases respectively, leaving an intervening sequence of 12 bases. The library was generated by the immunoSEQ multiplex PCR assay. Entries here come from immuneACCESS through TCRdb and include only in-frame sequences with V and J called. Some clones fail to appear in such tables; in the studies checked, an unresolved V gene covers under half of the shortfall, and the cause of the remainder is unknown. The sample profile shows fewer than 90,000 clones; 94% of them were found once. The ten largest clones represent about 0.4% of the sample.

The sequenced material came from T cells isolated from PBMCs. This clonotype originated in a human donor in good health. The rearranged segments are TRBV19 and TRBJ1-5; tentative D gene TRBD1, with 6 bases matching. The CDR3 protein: CASRNGQPNQPQHF. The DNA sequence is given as TGTGCCAGTAGGAATGGACAGCCCAATCAGCCCCAGCATTTT. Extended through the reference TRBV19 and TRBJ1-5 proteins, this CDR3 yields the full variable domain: DGGITQSPKYLFRKEGQNVTLSCEQNLNHDAMYWYRQDPGQGLRLIYYSQIVNDFQKGDIAEGYSVSREKKESFPLTVTSAQKNPTAFYLCASRNGQPNQPQHFGDGTRLSIL.